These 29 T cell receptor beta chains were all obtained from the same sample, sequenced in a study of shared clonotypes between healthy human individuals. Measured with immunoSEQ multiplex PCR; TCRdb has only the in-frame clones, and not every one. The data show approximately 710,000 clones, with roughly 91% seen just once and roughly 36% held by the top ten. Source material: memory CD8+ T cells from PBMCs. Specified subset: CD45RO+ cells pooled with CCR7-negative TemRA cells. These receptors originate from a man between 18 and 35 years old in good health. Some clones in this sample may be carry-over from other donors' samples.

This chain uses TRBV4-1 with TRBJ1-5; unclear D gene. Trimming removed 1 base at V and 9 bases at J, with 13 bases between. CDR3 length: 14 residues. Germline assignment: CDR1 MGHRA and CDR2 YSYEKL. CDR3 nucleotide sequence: TGCGCCAGCAGCCAAGGTAGAGGCCTACGGCCCCAGCATTTT. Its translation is CASSQGRGLRPQHF.

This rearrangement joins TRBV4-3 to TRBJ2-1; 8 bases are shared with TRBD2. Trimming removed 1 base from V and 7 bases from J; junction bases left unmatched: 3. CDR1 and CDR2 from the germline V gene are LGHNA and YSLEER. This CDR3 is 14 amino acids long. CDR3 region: CASSQVTGGNEQFF. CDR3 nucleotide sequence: TGCGCCAGCAGCCAAGTCACGGGGGGGAATGAGCAGTTCTTC.

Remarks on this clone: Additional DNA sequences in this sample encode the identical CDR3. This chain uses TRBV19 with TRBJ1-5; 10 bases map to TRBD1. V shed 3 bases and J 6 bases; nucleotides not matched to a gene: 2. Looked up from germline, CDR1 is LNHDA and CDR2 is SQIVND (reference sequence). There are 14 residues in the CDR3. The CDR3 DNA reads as TGTGCCAGTAGTATTCGGGACAGGGGTCAGCCCCAGCATTTT. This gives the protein CASSIRDRGQPQHF.

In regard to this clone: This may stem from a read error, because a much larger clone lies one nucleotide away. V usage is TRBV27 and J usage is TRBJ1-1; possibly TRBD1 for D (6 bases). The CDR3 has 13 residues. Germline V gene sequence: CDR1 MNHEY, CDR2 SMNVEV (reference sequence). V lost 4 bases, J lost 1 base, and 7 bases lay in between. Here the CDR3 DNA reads TGTGCCAGCAGTTCGGACAGGAACACTGAAGCTTTCTTT. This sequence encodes CASSSDRNTEAFF.

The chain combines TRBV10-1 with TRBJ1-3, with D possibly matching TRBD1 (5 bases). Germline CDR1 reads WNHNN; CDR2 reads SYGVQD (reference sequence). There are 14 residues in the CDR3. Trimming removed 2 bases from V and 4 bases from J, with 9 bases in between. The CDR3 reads CASSEGRAGNTIYF. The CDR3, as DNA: TGCGCCAGCAGTGAGGGCAGGGCAGGAAACACCATATATTTT.

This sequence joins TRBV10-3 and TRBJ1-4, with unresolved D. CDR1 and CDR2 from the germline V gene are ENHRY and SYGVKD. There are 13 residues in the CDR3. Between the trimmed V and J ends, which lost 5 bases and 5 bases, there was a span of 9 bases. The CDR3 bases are TGTGCCATCAGTTCCGACACGAATGAAAAACTGTTTTTT. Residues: CAISSDTNEKLFF.

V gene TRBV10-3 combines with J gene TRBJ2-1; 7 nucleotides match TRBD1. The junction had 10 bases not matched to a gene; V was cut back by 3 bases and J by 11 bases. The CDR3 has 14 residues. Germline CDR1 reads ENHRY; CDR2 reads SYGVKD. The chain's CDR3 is CAISEPGQMTKQFF. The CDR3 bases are TGTGCCATCAGTGAACCGGGACAGATGACGAAGCAGTTCTTC.

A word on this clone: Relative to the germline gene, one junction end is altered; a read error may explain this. The CDR3 loop is CASSQSQGPGYAQYF. Here the CDR3 DNA reads TGTGCCAGCAGCCAATCACAGGGCCCGGGGTACGCGCAGTACTTC. The chain has TRBV4-2 and TRBJ2-7, with TRBD1 as a possible D gene (6 bases). Germline V gives CDR1 LGHNA, CDR2 YNFKEQ. The CDR3 spans 15 residues.

This CDR3 is CASSDSGARLGCGNQPQHF. In DNA form, the CDR3 reads TGTGCCAGCAGTGACTCGGGAGCCCGATTAGGGTGTGGCAATCAGCCCCAGCATTTT. The chain has TRBV6-4 and TRBJ1-5; the D is unclear. The CDR3 runs 19 residues. Germline V gene data show CDR1 as MRHNA and CDR2 as SNTAGT. V was trimmed by 0 bases and J by 2 bases, leaving 20 bases between them.

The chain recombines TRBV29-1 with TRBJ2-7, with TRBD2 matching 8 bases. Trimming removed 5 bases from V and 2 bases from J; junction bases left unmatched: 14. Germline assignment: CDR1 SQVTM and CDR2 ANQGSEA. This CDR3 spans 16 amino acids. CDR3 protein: CSVRPRVAGTPYEQYF. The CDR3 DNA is TGCAGCGTTCGCCCGCGGGTAGCGGGAACCCCCTACGAGCAGTACTTC.

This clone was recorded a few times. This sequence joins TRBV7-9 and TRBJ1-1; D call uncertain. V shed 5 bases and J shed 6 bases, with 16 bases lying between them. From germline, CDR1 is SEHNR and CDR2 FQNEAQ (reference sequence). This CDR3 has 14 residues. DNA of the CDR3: TGTGCCAGCAGCGCATACACGTCAAGGCCTGAAGCTTTCTTT. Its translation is CASSAYTSRPEAFF. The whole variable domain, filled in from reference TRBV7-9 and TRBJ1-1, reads DTGVSQNPRHKITKRGQNVTFRCDPISEHNRLYWYRQTLGQGPEFLTYFQNEAQLEKSRLLSDRFSAERPKGSFSTLEIQRTEQGDSAMYLCASSAYTSRPEAFFGQGTRLTVV.

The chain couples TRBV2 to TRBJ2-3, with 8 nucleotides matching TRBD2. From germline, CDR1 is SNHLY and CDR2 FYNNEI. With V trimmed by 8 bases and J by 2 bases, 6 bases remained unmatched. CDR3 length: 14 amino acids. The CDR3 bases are TGTGCCAGCGGAGAGACTAGCGACACAGATACGCAGTATTTT. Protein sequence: CASGETSDTDTQYF.

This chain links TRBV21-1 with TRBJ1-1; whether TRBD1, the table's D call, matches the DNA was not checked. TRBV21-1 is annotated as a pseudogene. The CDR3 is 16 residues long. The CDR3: CASNQTRDRMNTEAFF. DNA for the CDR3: TGTGCCAGCAACCAAACGAGGGACAGGATGAACACTGAAGCTTTCTTT.

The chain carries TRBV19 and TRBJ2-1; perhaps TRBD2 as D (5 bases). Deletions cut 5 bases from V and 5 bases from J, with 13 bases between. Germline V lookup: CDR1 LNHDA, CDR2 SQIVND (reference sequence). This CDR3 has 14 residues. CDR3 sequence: CASSSSEGDNEQFF. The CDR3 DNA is TGTGCCAGTAGTTCTTCCGAGGGCGACAATGAGCAGTTCTTC.

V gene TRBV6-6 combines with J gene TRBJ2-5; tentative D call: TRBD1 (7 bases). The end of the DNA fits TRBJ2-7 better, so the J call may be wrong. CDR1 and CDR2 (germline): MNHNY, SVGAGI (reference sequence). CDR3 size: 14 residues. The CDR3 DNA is TGTGCCAGCAGTTACCCAGGGGGGACCTACGAGCAGTACTTC. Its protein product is CASSYPGGTYEQYF.

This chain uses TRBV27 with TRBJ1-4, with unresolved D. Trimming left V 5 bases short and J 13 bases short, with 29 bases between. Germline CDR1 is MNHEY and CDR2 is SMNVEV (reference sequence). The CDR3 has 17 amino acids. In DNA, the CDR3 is TGTGCCAGCAGTCCCACCTGGAGGGATTCCTTTAGTGAGAGACTGTTTTTT. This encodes CASSPTWRDSFSERLFF. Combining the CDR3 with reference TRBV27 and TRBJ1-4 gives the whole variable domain EAQVTQNPRYLITVTGKKLTVTCSQNMNHEYMSWYRQDPGLGLRQIYYSMNVEVTDKGDVPEGYKVSRKEKRNFPLILESPSPNQTSLYFCASSPTWRDSFSERLFFGSGTQLSVL.

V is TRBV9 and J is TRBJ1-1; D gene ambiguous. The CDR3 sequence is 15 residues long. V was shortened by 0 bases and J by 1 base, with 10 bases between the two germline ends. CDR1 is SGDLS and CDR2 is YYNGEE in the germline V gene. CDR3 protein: CASSVGLQSNTEAFF. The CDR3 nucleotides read TGTGCCAGCAGCGTAGGTCTCCAATCGAACACTGAAGCTTTCTTT.

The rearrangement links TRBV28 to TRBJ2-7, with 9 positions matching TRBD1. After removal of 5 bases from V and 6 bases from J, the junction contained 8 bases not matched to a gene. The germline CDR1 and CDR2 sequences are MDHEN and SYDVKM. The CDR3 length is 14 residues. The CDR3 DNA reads TGTGCCAGCAGTATGACCGGGACAGGGCCCGAGCAGTACTTC. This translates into CASSMTGTGPEQYF. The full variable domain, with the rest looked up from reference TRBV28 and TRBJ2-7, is DVKVTQSSRYLVKRTGEKVFLECVQDMDHENMFWYRQDPGLGLRLIYFSYDVKMKEKGDIPEGYSVSREKKERFSLILESASTNQTSMYLCASSMTGTGPEQYFGPGTRLTVT.

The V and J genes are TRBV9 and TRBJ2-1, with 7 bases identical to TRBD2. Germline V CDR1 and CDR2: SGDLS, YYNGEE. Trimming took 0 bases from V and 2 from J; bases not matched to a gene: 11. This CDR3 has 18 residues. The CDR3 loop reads CASSVVAGASSPYNEQFF. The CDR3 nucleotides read TGTGCCAGCAGCGTAGTTGCGGGAGCGTCAAGCCCCTACAATGAGCAGTTCTTC.

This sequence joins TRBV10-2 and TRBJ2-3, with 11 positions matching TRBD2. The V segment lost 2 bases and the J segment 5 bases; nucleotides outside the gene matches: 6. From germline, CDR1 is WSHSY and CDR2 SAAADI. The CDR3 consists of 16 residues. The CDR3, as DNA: TGCGCCAGCAGTGAGATAGCGGGAGGGACGGGAGATACGCAGTATTTT. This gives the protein CASSEIAGGTGDTQYF.

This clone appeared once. The CDR3 sequence: CASSLVSGGTGELFF. The CDR3 DNA reads TGTGCCAGCAGTTTGGTTAGCGGGGGGACCGGGGAGCTGTTTTTT. The genes are TRBV28 and TRBJ2-2; 10 bases map to TRBD2. The CDR3 is 15 residues long. Germline V gene lookup returns CDR1 MDHEN and CDR2 SYDVKM. V was clipped by 3 bases and J by 5 bases; unmatched bases: 3.

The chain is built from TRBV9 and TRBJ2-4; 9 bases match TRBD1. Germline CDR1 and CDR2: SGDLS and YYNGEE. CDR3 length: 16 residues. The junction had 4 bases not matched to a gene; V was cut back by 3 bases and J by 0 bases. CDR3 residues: CASSDHRGLAKNIQYF. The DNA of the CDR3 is TGTGCCAGCAGCGACCACAGGGGGCTAGCCAAAAACATTCAGTACTTC.

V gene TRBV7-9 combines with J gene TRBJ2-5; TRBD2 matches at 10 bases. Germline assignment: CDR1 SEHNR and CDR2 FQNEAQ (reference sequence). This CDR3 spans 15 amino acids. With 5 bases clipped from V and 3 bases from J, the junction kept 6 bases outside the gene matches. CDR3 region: CASSARLAGKETQYF. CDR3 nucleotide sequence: TGTGCCAGCAGCGCCCGACTAGCGGGTAAAGAGACCCAGTACTTC.

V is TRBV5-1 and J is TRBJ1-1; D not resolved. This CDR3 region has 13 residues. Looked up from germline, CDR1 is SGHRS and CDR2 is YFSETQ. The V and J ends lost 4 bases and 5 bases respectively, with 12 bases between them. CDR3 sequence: CASSLGLRTEAFF. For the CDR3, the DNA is TGCGCCAGCAGCCTGGGTTTGAGGACTGAAGCTTTCTTT.

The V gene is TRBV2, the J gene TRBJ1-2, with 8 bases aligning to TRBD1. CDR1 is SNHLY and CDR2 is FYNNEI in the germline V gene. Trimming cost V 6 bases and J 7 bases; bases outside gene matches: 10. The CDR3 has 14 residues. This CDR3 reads CASRDPQGAGGYTF. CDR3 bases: TGTGCCAGCAGGGACCCGCAGGGGGCAGGTGGCTACACCTTC. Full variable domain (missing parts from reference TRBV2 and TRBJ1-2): EPEVTQTPSHQVTQMGQEVILRCVPISNHLYFYWYRQILGQKVEFLVSFYNNEISEKSEIFDDQFSVERPDGSNFTLKIRSTKLEDSAMYFCASRDPQGAGGYTFGSGTRLTVV.

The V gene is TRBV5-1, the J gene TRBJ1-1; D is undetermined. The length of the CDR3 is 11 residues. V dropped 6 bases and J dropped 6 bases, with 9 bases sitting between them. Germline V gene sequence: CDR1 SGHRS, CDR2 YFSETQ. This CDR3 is CASKDGPEAFF. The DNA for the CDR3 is TGCGCCAGCAAAGACGGCCCTGAAGCTTTCTTT.

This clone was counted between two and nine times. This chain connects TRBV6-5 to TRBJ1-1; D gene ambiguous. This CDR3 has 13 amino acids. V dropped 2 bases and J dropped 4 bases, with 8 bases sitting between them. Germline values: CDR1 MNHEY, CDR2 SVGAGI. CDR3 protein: CASSYGLGTEAFF. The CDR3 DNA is TGTGCCAGCAGTTACGGGTTGGGCACTGAAGCTTTCTTT.

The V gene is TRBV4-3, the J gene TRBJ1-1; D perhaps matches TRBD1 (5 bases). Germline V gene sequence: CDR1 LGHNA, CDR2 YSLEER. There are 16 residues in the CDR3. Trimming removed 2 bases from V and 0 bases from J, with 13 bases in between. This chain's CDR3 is CASSQSRRGLNTEAFF. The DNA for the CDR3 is TGCGCCAGCAGCCAAAGCAGACGGGGCTTGAACACTGAAGCTTTCTTT.

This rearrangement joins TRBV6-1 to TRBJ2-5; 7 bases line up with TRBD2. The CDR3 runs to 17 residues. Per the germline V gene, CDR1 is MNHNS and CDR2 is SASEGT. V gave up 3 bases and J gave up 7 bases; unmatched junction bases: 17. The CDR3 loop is CASSEGLASGLMGTQYF. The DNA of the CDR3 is TGTGCCAGCAGTGAGGGGCTGGCTAGCGGCCTAATGGGGACCCAGTACTTC.